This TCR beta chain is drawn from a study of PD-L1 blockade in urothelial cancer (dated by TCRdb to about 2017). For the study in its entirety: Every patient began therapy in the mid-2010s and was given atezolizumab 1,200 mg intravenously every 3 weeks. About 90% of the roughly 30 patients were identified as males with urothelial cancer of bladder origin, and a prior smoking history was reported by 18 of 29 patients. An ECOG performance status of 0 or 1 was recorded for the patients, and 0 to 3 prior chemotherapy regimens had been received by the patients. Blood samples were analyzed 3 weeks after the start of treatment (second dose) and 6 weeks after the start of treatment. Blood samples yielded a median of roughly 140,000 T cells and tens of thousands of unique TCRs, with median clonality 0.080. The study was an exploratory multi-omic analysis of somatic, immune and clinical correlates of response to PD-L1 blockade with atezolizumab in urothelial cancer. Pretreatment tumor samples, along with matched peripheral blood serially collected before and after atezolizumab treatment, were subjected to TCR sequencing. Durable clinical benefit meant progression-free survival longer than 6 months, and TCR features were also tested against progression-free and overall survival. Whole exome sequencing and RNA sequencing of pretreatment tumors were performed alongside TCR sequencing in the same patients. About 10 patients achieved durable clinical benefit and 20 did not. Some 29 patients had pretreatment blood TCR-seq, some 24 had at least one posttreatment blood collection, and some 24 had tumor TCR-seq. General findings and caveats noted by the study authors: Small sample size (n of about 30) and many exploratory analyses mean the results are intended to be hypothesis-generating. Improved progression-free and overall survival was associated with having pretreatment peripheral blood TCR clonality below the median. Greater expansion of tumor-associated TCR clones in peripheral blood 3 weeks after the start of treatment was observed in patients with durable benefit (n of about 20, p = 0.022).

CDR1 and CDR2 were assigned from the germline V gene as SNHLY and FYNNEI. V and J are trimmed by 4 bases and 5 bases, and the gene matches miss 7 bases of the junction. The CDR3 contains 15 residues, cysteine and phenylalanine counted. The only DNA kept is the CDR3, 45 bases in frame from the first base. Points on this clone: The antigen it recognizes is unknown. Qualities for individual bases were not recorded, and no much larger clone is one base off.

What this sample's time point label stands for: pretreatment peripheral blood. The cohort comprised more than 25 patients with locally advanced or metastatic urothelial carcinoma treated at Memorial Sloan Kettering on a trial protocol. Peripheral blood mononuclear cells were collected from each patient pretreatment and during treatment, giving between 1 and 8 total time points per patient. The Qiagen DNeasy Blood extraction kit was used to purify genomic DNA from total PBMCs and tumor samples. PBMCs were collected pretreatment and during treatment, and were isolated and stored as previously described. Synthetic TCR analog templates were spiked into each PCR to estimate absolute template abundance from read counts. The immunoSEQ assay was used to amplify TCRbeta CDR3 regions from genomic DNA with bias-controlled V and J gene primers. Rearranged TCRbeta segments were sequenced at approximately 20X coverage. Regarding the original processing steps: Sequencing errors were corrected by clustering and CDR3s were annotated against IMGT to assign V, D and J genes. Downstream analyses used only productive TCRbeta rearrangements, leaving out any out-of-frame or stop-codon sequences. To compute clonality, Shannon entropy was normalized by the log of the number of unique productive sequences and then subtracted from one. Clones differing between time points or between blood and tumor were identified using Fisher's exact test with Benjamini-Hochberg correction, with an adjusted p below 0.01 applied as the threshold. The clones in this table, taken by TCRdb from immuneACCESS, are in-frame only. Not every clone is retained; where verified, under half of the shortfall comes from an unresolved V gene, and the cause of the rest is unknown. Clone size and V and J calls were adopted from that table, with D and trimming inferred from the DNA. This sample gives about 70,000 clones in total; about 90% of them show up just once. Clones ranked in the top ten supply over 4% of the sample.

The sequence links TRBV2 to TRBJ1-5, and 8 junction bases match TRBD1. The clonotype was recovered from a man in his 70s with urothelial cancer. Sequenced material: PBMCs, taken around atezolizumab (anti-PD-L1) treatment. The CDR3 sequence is CASSAWTGSYQPQHF. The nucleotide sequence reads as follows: TGTGCCAGCAGTGCATGGACAGGGTCTTATCAGCCCCAGCATTTT.